This T cell receptor beta chain is from a study of T cells in Graves' hyperthyroidism and ophthalmopathy (dated by TCRdb to between 2017 and 2020). Notes on the research overall: TCR V-J signatures able to tell the groups apart were searched for in a discovery cohort of 100 patients, of whom roughly 42 had Graves' ophthalmopathy and roughly 57 had stable Graves' hyperthyroidism. Prospective prediction of ophthalmopathy was tested in an independent validation cohort consisting of 18 hyperthyroidism patients and around 17 patients who later progressed to ophthalmopathy. The 100 discovery patients were divided at random into training and test sets in a 7:3 ratio. In about 6 Graves' hyperthyroidism patients, the study also compared T-cell repertoires from thyroid tissue with T-cell repertoires from blood. After sampling, hyperthyroidism patients received methimazole starting at 30 mg daily, and ophthalmopathy patients received high-dose intravenous methylprednisolone. TCR Vbeta CDR3 sequencing of 130 to 150 peripheral blood samples (43 ophthalmopathy, around 80 hyperthyroidism and approximately 17 progressor patients) is reported in the paper.

Summary of the overall study and its limitations: No statistical method was used to set the sample size in advance, and investigators knew the group allocation. Ophthalmopathy was separated from stable hyperthyroidism by a 13 V-J signature model, with approximately 90% sensitivity and roughly 84% specificity obtained in cross-validation and 80%/75% obtained in testing. In validation, the model predicted progression to ophthalmopathy with 55% to 71% sensitivity and 72% to 85% specificity, a median of 6.5 months before onset. Blood samples also contained most of the expanded thyroid clonotypes (frequency above 0.001), which suggests that blood repertoires may reflect thyroid immune responses.

The germline V gene yields SNHLY for CDR1 and FYNNEI for CDR2. V is clipped by 4 bases and J by 0 bases, and the sequence between their germline boundaries is 10 bases long. The CDR3 runs 15 amino acids, cysteine and phenylalanine included. This entry keeps only the CDR3 DNA: 45 bases, framed from base 1. The TCR beta CDR3 regions were amplified from RNA transcripts. For the first round of RT-PCR on the TCR CDR3, the HTBI primer set was used together with the Qiagen OneStep RT-PCR kit. A second multiplex PCR round built the libraries, followed by size selection and purification. Sequencing of the libraries was done on an Illumina HiSeq2000 using paired-end 100 bp reads. In the paper's pipeline: SOAPnuke was used to process the raw data, removing reads that contained adapters or uncalled bases, had a mean Phred below 15, or lacked an exact match to the constant primer or identifier. COPE v1.2.5 was used to merge high-quality paired reads, and clonotypes were defined as unique nucleotide sequences. MiTCR v1.1 was used to align the clonotypes against IMGT TRBV, TRBD and TRBJ reference segments. The analysis was restricted to V-J combinations with a frequency above 0.0001, which together covered approximately 99% of the repertoires. The TCS score was defined as the ratio of F50 (clonal expansion) to E x V (chaos), calculated using BLOSUM62-based TCRdist between CDR3 peptides within each V-J. Welch's t-statistics and random forest reduced 500 to 650 V-J features to 13, which were used in a naive Bayes classifier (R e1071). Thyroid-blood repertoire similarity was quantified with the Morisita-Horn index. TCRdb itself trimmed the public reads at Q25 with fastp, ran MiXCR and retained productive beta chains. Rows with a matching CDR3 protein are joined into one entry that keeps the most common DNA and genes. These V and J calls originate from TCRdb's pipeline instead of the authors' own analysis. This sample lists 650,000 to 800,000 distinct CDR3 sequences; just under 45% were detected once. The biggest ten clones account for about 7% of the sample.

The study excluded patients with uncontrolled infections, other autoimmune diseases, pregnancy or lactation. Diagnoses were established on the basis of clinical symptoms, serum thyroxine and TRAb, thyroid ultrasound, and orbital computed tomography. Total RNA was extracted using Trizol reagent, and RNA quality was assessed on an Agilent 2100 Bioanalyzer. Ten or more counts support this clonotype. No cognate antigen has been identified for it. One base away there is no much larger clone; base qualities are not given. This TCR derives from an adult man with Graves' disease, either hyperthyroidism or ophthalmopathy (not recorded which). This chain joins TRBV2 to TRBJ1-5; the best D guess is TRBD1, with 5 bases matching. The sequencing sample was made of peripheral blood or thyroid tissue (not recorded which). Here the CDR3 is given as CASSAGPASNQPQHF. The nucleotide sequence is TGTGCCAGCAGTGCGGGACCCGCTAGCAATCAGCCCCAGCATTTT.